This TCR beta chain was identified in a study of coeliac disease. Study results and limitations: In active celiac disease, intraepithelial and lamina propria TRB and TRG repertoires were less clonal than controls. Most TRB amino acid sequences occurred in only one sample.

A word on this clone: Its specificity is unknown.

Using immunoSEQ multiplex PCR, the repertoire was profiled, and TCRdb retains in-frame clones only, with some absent. The sample lists approximately 4,800 clones, 62% occurring once. V shed 7 bases and J shed 1 base, with 10 bases lying between them. The CDR3 is 13 residues long. Germline CDR1 SEHNR, CDR2 FQNEAQ (reference sequence). The sequenced sample was intraepithelial lymphocytes from the gut. The source of this sequence is a young woman with active celiac disease. V usage is TRBV7-9 and J usage is TRBJ2-5; D possibly corresponds to TRBD1 (5 bases). The CDR3 spells CASTLDTQETQYF. Written as DNA, the CDR3 is TGTGCCAGCACCCTGGACACCCAAGAGACCCAGTACTTC.